This TCR beta chain was profiled in a study of neurological immune-mediated disorders. Findings of the study overall: HTLV-1-associated myelopathy showed the most TCR clonal expansion; multiple sclerosis the least, below healthy controls.

Each TCR transcript was tagged with a 10-nucleotide random UMI during 5'RACE. In TCRdb, the 5' RACE reads were re-called with MiXCR into one record per CDR3 protein. The profile shows approximately 48,000 distinct CDR3 sequences, approximately 3% of them singletons. Stored at -80 C, 2 million PBMCs were the source of the unsorted libraries. This clonotype was observed many times. Antigen specificity is unknown. The clonotype comes from a woman between 45 and 65 years old with multiple sclerosis. The material sequenced was PBMCs.

CDR3 bases: TGTGCCAGCAGCCAAGGCAGGCGGGACTACGAGCAGTACTTC. Amino acids: CASSQGRRDYEQYF. The rearrangement links TRBV3-1 to TRBJ2-7, with a possible D match to TRBD2 (6 bases). This CDR3 region has 14 residues. Germline V gives CDR1 LGHDT, CDR2 YNNKEL (reference sequence). Trimming removed 1 base at V and 3 bases at J, with 10 bases between.